This T cell receptor beta chain was recorded in a study of blood T cell repertoires in COVID-19 (dated by TCRdb to the early 2020s). For the study in its entirety: Samples covering the acute and convalescent phases of COVID-19 were provided by collaborators in the United States, Italy and Spain. The prospective study material was composed of cDNA or gDNA derived from T cells, B-cell-depleted T cells, or PBMCs. The dataset comprised deeply sampled blood TCRbeta repertoires from subjects exposed to, actively infected with, or recovered from COVID-19. A freely available public database, intended as a resource for researchers studying the immune response to SARS-CoV-2, is where the repertoires were released. The samples were drawn from the first 160 participants of the ongoing ImmuneRACE study and from 1,254 subjects provided by 6 global collaborators. The sample metadata nearly always contained a de-identified subject ID, COVID-19 status, age in years and sex. Where available, HLA class I and class II types were taken from metadata supplied by the sample provider and were not determined by assay-based typing.

The collaborating institutions used their own protocols to collect whole blood in K2EDTA tubes. Collaborator samples were shipped for TCRbeta analysis as frozen whole blood, isolated PBMCs, or DNA extracted from either sample type. TCRbeta CDR3 regions were amplified from genomic DNA by means of the immunoSEQ Assay, a bias-controlled multiplex PCR. The paper's data handling went like this. Nucleated cell counts per sample were estimated from amplification of reference gene primers within the assay. Sequence reads were collapsed and filtered to measure the absolute abundance of every unique TCRbeta CDR3 rearrangement. Productive Simpson clonality was computed per sample as the square root of Simpson's diversity index over productive rearrangements. TCRdb took over this immuneACCESS table, retaining in-frame rearrangements with V and J assigned. Such tables are incomplete; in checked studies, under half of the missing clones stem from an unresolved V gene, and the remainder is unexplained. Clone size and the V and J calls come from that table; the DNA yielded D and trimming. This sample lists about 110,000 clones; about four fifths were detected once. The ten largest clones add up to under 5% of the sample.

A remark on this clone: Its recognized antigen is unknown. Base qualities were left out, and no much larger clone turns up one base away.

The full study reports these points: Clinical and demographic metadata were provided uncurated, with the amount varying by source and participant.

Inclusive of the bounding cysteine and phenylalanine, the CDR3 is 15 residues long. The entry retains the CDR3 DNA only, 45 bases that are in frame from base 1. V lost 6 bases and J lost 3 bases; the stretch between them is 13 bases long. Per the germline V gene (reference sequence), SGHNT is the CDR1 and YYREEE is the CDR2. Rearrangement joined TRBV5-4 to TRBJ1-6, and TRBD1 may be the D gene, going by 5 matching bases. The sequencing input was peripheral blood. The receptor comes from a woman between 65 and 79 years old with acute or convalescent COVID-19. The CDR3 sequence is CASTRDSSYNSPLHF. Read as DNA, the sequence is TGTGCCAGCACCAGGGACTCAAGCTATAATTCACCCCTCCACTTT.